This TCR beta chain originates from a study of blood T cell repertoires in COVID-19. The method was immunoSEQ multiplex PCR; TCRdb's version includes in-frame clones alone and lacks a portion of them. Of around 370,000 clones listed, roughly 89% are singletons. The sample was peripheral blood. This receptor was taken from a man between 18 and 29 years old with active or convalescent COVID-19.

The CDR3 DNA sequence: TGCGCCAGCAGCCAGGGACAGGCGAACACTGAAGCTTTCTTT. Residues: CASSQGQANTEAFF. The rearrangement joins TRBV5-1 to TRBJ1-1; 8 nucleotides align to TRBD1. The CDR3 has 14 residues. Germline V gene lookup returns CDR1 SGHRS and CDR2 YFSETQ. Trimming removed 4 bases from V and 1 base from J; junction bases left unmatched: 3.